Below are 29 T cell receptor beta chains sequenced from a single sample in a study of control samples from healthy donors and cancer patients. This table comes from immunoSEQ multiplex PCR, and its TCRdb copy is limited to in-frame clones, with some not included. The sample holds around 180,000 clones, around 88% seen once. The sample was blood. Receptors originate from a woman aged 25 to 45 in good health.

There are a few counts of this clone. The chain couples TRBV25-1 to TRBJ2-2, with 9 bases that match TRBD1. Unmatched junction bases numbered 9, after V lost 5 bases and J lost 5 bases. Germline V gene sequence: CDR1 MGHDK, CDR2 SYGVNS. The CDR3 spans 16 residues. For the CDR3, the DNA is TGTGCCAGCAGTCGACCCGGGACAGGGAGGACCGGGGAGCTGTTTTTT. As protein: CASSRPGTGRTGELFF.

The J gene is TRBJ2-1, the V gene TRBV29-1, with D possibly matching TRBD1 (5 bases). The V and J ends lost 1 base and 7 bases respectively, with 23 bases between them. CDR3 length: 17 residues. Germline V gene sequence: CDR1 SQVTM, CDR2 ANQGSEA. CDR3 DNA: TGCAGCGTTGAAGTCTCTAGGGGCTGGAGTGTTTTGAATGAGCAGTTCTTC. Translation gives CSVEVSRGWSVLNEQFF.

The chain has TRBV5-5 and TRBJ1-2, with 9 bases that match TRBD1. Germline values: CDR1 SGHKS, CDR2 YYEKEE (reference sequence). This CDR3 contains 15 residues. V trimming: 3 bases; J trimming: 0 bases; junction bases outside the gene matches: 3. The CDR3 reads CASSSGTGTNYGYTF. CDR3 sequence (DNA): TGTGCCAGCAGCTCCGGGACAGGGACTAACTATGGCTACACCTTC.

The genes are TRBV7-6 and TRBJ2-1; D might be TRBD2 (5 bases). Trimming pared 6 bases from V and 0 bases from J, leaving 15 bases between. Germline assignment: CDR1 SGHVS and CDR2 FNYEAQ. The CDR3 contains 16 residues. CDR3 sequence: CASSPERSSSYNEQFF. DNA for the CDR3: TGTGCCAGCAGTCCAGAGCGGTCCAGCTCCTACAATGAGCAGTTCTTC. The full variable domain, in which reference TRBV7-6 and TRBJ2-1 provide the parts outside the CDR3, is GAGVSQSPRYKVTKRGQDVALRCDPISGHVSLYWYRQALGQGPEFLTYFNYEAQQDKSGLPNDRFSAERPEGSISTLTIQRTEQRDSAMYRCASSPERSSSYNEQFFGPGTRLTVL.

The genes are TRBV27 and TRBJ2-5, with 8 bases lining up with TRBD1. The CDR3 runs 13 residues. Germline trimming cut 5 bases from V and 5 bases from J; bases unmatched to any gene: 4. Germline CDR1 and CDR2: MNHEY and SMNVEV (reference sequence). Here the CDR3 reads CASSPRQGETQYF. Written as DNA, the CDR3 is TGTGCCAGCAGTCCCCGACAGGGGGAGACCCAGTACTTC.

The rearrangement links TRBV6-5 to TRBJ1-1; tentative D call: TRBD1 (5 bases). Per the germline V gene, CDR1 is MNHEY and CDR2 is SVGAGI. The CDR3 has 15 amino acids. V was shortened by 5 bases and J by 1 base, with 14 bases between the two germline ends. The chain's CDR3 is CASSPGTPQNTEAFF. In DNA, the CDR3 is TGTGCCAGCAGTCCCGGGACGCCGCAGAACACTGAAGCTTTCTTT.

The CDR3 protein is CASSPGTGLVYGYTF. CDR3 nucleotides: TGTGCCAGCAGCCCCGGGACAGGGCTTGTCTATGGCTACACCTTC. The chain links TRBV7-6 to TRBJ1-2; 9 nucleotides match TRBD1. The germline V gene has CDR1 SGHVS and CDR2 FNYEAQ. The CDR3 extends over 15 amino acids. Germline trimming cut 5 bases from V and 4 bases from J; bases unmatched to any gene: 8. Based on the CDR3 plus reference TRBV7-6 and TRBJ1-2, the full variable domain is GAGVSQSPRYKVTKRGQDVALRCDPISGHVSLYWYRQALGQGPEFLTYFNYEAQQDKSGLPNDRFSAERPEGSISTLTIQRTEQRDSAMYRCASSPGTGLVYGYTFGSGTRLTVV.

The chain recombines TRBV6-5 with TRBJ2-7; the match to TRBD1 covers 8 bases. This CDR3 has 14 residues. J lost 2 bases, V lost 5 bases, and 5 bases had no gene match. Looked up from germline, CDR1 is MNHEY and CDR2 is SVGAGI. As DNA, the CDR3 is TGTGCCAGCAGTAGGCGGACAGGGACCTACGAGCAGTACTTC. This gives the protein CASSRRTGTYEQYF.

This clone was found many times. The chain uses TRBV5-4 and TRBJ1-2; D is ambiguous. With 0 bases removed from V and 8 bases from J, the gap between germline ends came to 14 bases. The CDR3 is 14 amino acids. Per germline, CDR1 SGHNT and CDR2 YYREEE (reference sequence). In nucleotides, the CDR3 is TGTGCCAGCAGCTTGGGTCCCAAAAAGGGCGGCTACACCTTC. It yields the protein CASSLGPKKGGYTF.

The sample holds one count of this clone. The genes are TRBV2 and TRBJ1-2; 9 nucleotides agree with TRBD1. The CDR3 spans 16 residues. V lost 6 bases and J lost 4; bases outside the gene matches: 12. The germline V gene has CDR1 SNHLY and CDR2 FYNNEI. The CDR3 sequence is CASSPGTGFEVYGYTF. The CDR3 DNA reads TGTGCCAGCAGCCCCGGGACAGGGTTTGAGGTCTATGGCTACACCTTC. Drawing the rest from reference TRBV2 and TRBJ1-2, the complete variable domain is EPEVTQTPSHQVTQMGQEVILRCVPISNHLYFYWYRQILGQKVEFLVSFYNNEISEKSEIFDDQFSVERPDGSNFTLKIRSTKLEDSAMYFCASSPGTGFEVYGYTFGSGTRLTVV.

V usage is TRBV18 and J usage is TRBJ1-1; D is undetermined. V lost 2 bases and J 1 base, leaving 8 bases between the germline ends. The CDR3 spans 14 residues. Germline loops: CDR1 KGHSH, CDR2 LQKENI. This CDR3 reads CASSPYEGNTEAFF. The CDR3 bases are TGTGCCAGCTCACCATATGAGGGGAACACTGAAGCTTTCTTT.

This clone was seen repeatedly, ten times or more. CDR3 bases: TGTGCCAGCAGCTTAGATAGGGCGGGGGGGCCTGTGGATACGCAGTATTTT. Translation: CASSLDRAGGPVDTQYF. The gene calls are TRBV7-8 and TRBJ2-3; 9 nucleotides match TRBD2. Looked up from germline, CDR1 is SGHVS and CDR2 is FQNEAQ. Trimming at V came to 1 base and at J to 6 bases, leaving 11 bases not matched to a gene. This CDR3 has 17 amino acids.

V and J are TRBV19 and TRBJ1-4, with 9 nucleotides matching TRBD1. V lost 6 bases, J lost 3 bases, and 2 bases stayed unmatched. From germline, CDR1 is LNHDA and CDR2 SQIVND (reference sequence). The CDR3 runs to 14 residues. The CDR3 region has the DNA TGTGCCAGTAGACAGGGGGCAGCTAATGAAAAACTGTTTTTT. It is translated as CASRQGAANEKLFF.

This sequence joins TRBV2 and TRBJ2-2; a possible D gene is TRBD2 (7 bases). V shed 8 bases and J shed 6 bases, with 13 bases lying between them. The CDR3 sequence is 13 residues long. Looked up from germline, CDR1 is SNHLY and CDR2 is FYNNEI. CDR3 residues: CASREDSPGELFF. Written as DNA, the CDR3 is TGTGCCAGCCGGGAGGACAGTCCCGGGGAGCTGTTTTTT.

The chain uses TRBV11-1 and TRBJ2-2; a possible D gene is TRBD1 (5 bases). V lost 8 bases, J lost 1 base, and 8 bases lay in between. The length of the CDR3 is 13 residues. Germline V gives CDR1 SGHAT, CDR2 FQDESV (reference sequence). CDR3 residues: CASGQGNTGELFF. DNA of the CDR3: TGTGCCAGCGGGCAGGGGAACACCGGGGAGCTGTTTTTT.

This chain uses TRBV7-9 with TRBJ1-2; a possible D gene is TRBD1 (5 bases). Trimming cost V 4 bases and J 0 bases, with 18 bases left between them. The CDR3 consists of 17 residues. Germline V lookup: CDR1 SEHNR, CDR2 FQNEAQ (reference sequence). CDR3 sequence (DNA): TGTGCCAGCAGCTCGCTAACGGGAGGGGCAACTAACTATGGCTACACCTTC. It translates to CASSSLTGGATNYGYTF.

This clone is a singleton in its sample. The chain carries TRBV18 and TRBJ1-2; D not certain. The germline gives CDR1 KGHSH, CDR2 LQKENI. The CDR3 is made up of 15 amino acids. V gave up 3 bases and J gave up 5 bases, with 16 bases separating them. The CDR3 reads CASSPPKKKEYGYTF. DNA of the CDR3: TGTGCCAGCTCACCGCCCAAAAAGAAAGAGTATGGCTACACCTTC.

This clone has just one count. This rearrangement joins TRBV27 to TRBJ2-1, with TRBD2 matching 8 bases. The germline CDR1 and CDR2 sequences are MNHEY and SMNVEV (reference sequence). Losses at the gene ends were 2 bases for V and 5 bases for J; bases not matched to a gene: 14. This CDR3 has 18 residues. CDR3 sequence reads: CASSLAGYGSGNHNEQFF. CDR3 sequence (DNA): TGTGCCAGCAGTTTAGCGGGGTACGGTAGCGGGAACCACAATGAGCAGTTCTTC.

This clone was counted once. V is TRBV7-9 and J is TRBJ2-7; 7 nucleotides line up with TRBD2. This CDR3 region has 14 residues. With V trimmed by 2 bases and J by 7 bases, 8 bases remained unmatched. CDR1 SEHNR and CDR2 FQNEAQ come from the germline V gene (reference sequence). Here the CDR3 DNA reads TGTGCCAGCAGCTTAAGCGGGGCCTCGAGGGAGCAGTACTTC. This gives the protein CASSLSGASREQYF.

V usage is TRBV24-1 and J usage is TRBJ2-1; TRBD1 matches at 9 bases. In germline, CDR1 is KGHDR, CDR2 SFDVKD. The J segment lost 4 bases and the V segment lost 4 bases, leaving 4 bases of the junction unmatched. The CDR3 runs 15 residues. Here the CDR3 DNA reads TGTGCCACCAGTGAGGCCGGGACAGGGTACAATGAGCAGTTCTTC. This gives the protein CATSEAGTGYNEQFF.

This chain connects TRBV6-2 or TRBV6-3 to TRBJ2-1, with D possibly matching TRBD1 (6 bases). Germline-derived CDR1 and CDR2 are MNHEY and SVGEGT. The V end lost 7 bases, the J end lost 7 bases, and 20 bases lay between the germline ends. CDR3 length: 15 residues. This CDR3 is CASTPGDTVWNEQFF. The DNA for the CDR3 is TGTGCCAGCACCCCCGGGGACACCGTTTGGAATGAGCAGTTCTTC.

This chain uses TRBV3-1 (or the pseudogene TRBV3-2) with TRBJ1-2; no definite D call. Looked up from germline, CDR1 is LGHDT and CDR2 is YNNKEL (reference sequence). Between the trimmed V and J ends, which lost 0 bases and 6 bases, there was a span of 14 bases. The CDR3 has 15 residues. The CDR3 DNA follows: TGTGCCAGCAGCCAAGATCCAGCAGGAGGCGATGGCTACACCTTC. Residues: CASSQDPAGGDGYTF.

This clone has just a few counts. The rearrangement uses TRBV7-8 and TRBJ2-5; D not resolved. Germline CDR1 is SGHVS and CDR2 is FQNEAQ. There are 9 residues in the CDR3. CDR3 region: CALGETQYF. For the CDR3, the DNA is TGTGCATTAGGCGAGACCCAGTACTTC.

This rearrangement joins TRBV4-2 to TRBJ1-4; 8 bases line up with TRBD1. The germline gives CDR1 LGHNA, CDR2 YNFKEQ. The CDR3 consists of 17 residues. J was trimmed by 6 bases and V by 3 bases; bases with no gene match: 12. The CDR3 loop reads CASSQLPQGARDEKLFF. The CDR3 DNA reads as TGTGCCAGCAGCCAGCTACCCCAGGGGGCACGCGATGAAAAACTGTTTTTT.

The V gene is TRBV3-1 (or the pseudogene TRBV3-2), the J gene TRBJ1-1; unclear D gene. V was cut by 5 bases and J by 1 base, with 11 bases left in between. CDR1 is LGHDT, CDR2 YNNKEL, per germline (reference sequence). This CDR3 spans 14 amino acids. CDR3 loop: CASSSRGRNTEAFF. The CDR3 DNA sequence: TGTGCCAGCAGCTCGCGGGGAAGGAACACTGAAGCTTTCTTT.

The CDR3 bases are TGTGCCAGTAGTTCTACCGGGACAGCTATAGCCAAAAACATTCAGTACTTC. Its protein is CASSSTGTAIAKNIQYF. The rearrangement joins TRBV19 to TRBJ2-4, with TRBD1 matching over 7 bases. The V gene's germline CDR1 is LNHDA and CDR2 SQIVND (reference sequence). V lost 5 bases to trimming and J lost 0 bases; unmatched junction nucleotides: 10. This CDR3 has 17 amino acids.

V gene TRBV27 combines with J gene TRBJ1-1; D gene ambiguous. CDR3 length equals 13 residues. With 5 bases removed from V and 0 bases from J, the gap between germline ends came to 7 bases. Germline-derived CDR1 and CDR2 are MNHEY and SMNVEV (reference sequence). This CDR3 is CASSLNLNTEAFF. For the CDR3, the DNA is TGTGCCAGCAGTCTAAATCTGAACACTGAAGCTTTCTTT.

Turning to this clone: The DNA is left out, because the CDR3 cannot be placed on it with certainty; the CDR3 is given as TCRdb lists it. V and J are TRBV19 and TRBJ2-4. The CDR3 length equals 12 residues, ends included. Germline lookup yields CDR1 LNHDA and CDR2 SQIVND (reference sequence). This CDR3 reads CASSTSAPIQYF.

As for this clone: The sample carries other DNA sequences with the same CDR3. The CDR3 region has the DNA TGTGCCTGGAGTGTAGGGGGTGAGCAGTTCTTC. The encoded protein is CAWSVGGEQFF. The J gene is TRBJ2-1, the V gene TRBV30; D is possibly TRBD1 (6 bases). Germline V gives CDR1 GTSNPN, CDR2 SVGIG (reference sequence). V shed 0 bases and J shed 9 bases, with 6 bases lying between them. The CDR3 runs 11 residues.